A single sample gave rise to the 9 T cell receptor beta chains below, sequenced in a study of blood T cells in healthy people across ages. The use of a sample-barcoded 5' primer and a J-beta primer mix characterized a second PCR of roughly 7 to 11 cycles. TCRdb reprocessed the 5' RACE reads via MiXCR and lists one record per CDR3 protein. This repertoire shows roughly 500,000 distinct CDR3 sequences, 27% found once; its top ten account for around 20%. The sequenced material came from blood. The receptors stem from a woman aged 65 to 85 in good health.

The chain links TRBV20-1 to TRBJ2-5; perhaps TRBD2 as D (6 bases). This CDR3 spans 16 amino acids. Germline V gives CDR1 DFQATT, CDR2 SNEGSKA (reference sequence). V was pared by 0 bases and J by 1 base, with 15 bases between. This CDR3 reads CSAREGPLAVQETQYF. The CDR3, as DNA: TGCAGTGCTAGAGAAGGACCCTTAGCGGTCCAAGAGACCCAGTACTTC.

The chain links TRBV5-1 to TRBJ2-3; no reliable D call. With 7 bases removed from V and 0 bases from J, the gap between germline ends came to 9 bases. The CDR3 is 13 residues long. Germline CDR1 reads SGHRS; CDR2 reads YFSETQ. CDR3 nucleotides: TGCGCCAGCTACATAGAAAGCACAGATACGCAGTATTTT. Its protein product is CASYIESTDTQYF.

A few counts support this clonotype. V usage is TRBV29-1 and J usage is TRBJ2-3, with a tentative D call TRBD1 (5 bases). The closer fit of TRBJ1-5 to the DNA end suggests the J call may be wrong. Germline V gives CDR1 SQVTM, CDR2 ANQGSEA. The CDR3 has 14 residues. CDR3 sequence: CSAQRGGSTDTQHF. DNA for the CDR3: TGCAGCGCACAGCGGGGGGGGAGCACAGATACGCAGCATTTT.

J is TRBJ1-6 and V is TRBV2; TRBD1 is a possible D gene (5 bases). Trimming pared 2 bases from V and 9 bases from J, leaving 11 bases between. Per germline, CDR1 SNHLY and CDR2 FYNNEI. The CDR3 sequence is 14 residues long. This CDR3 reads CASSEQGRGSPLHF. The CDR3 DNA reads as TGTGCCAGCAGTGAACAGGGAAGAGGTTCACCCCTCCACTTT.

The rearrangement joins TRBV5-1 to TRBJ2-1; no firm D call. With 2 bases removed from V and 0 bases from J, the gap between germline ends came to 9 bases. The CDR3 runs 15 residues. Germline V CDR1 and CDR2: SGHRS, YFSETQ. CDR3 sequence: CASSLEFNSYNEQFF. In DNA, the CDR3 is TGCGCCAGCAGCTTAGAATTTAACTCCTACAATGAGCAGTTCTTC.

J is TRBJ2-4 and V is TRBV6-6, with 7 bases identical to TRBD1. The CDR3 extends over 12 amino acids. V was clipped by 8 bases and J by 6 bases; unmatched bases: 4. CDR1 MNHNY and CDR2 SVGAGI come from the germline V gene (reference sequence). CDR3 region: CASRQGPNIQYF. The CDR3 nucleotides are TGTGCCAGCCGACAGGGACCAAACATTCAGTACTTC.

In this sample, this clonotype turned up once. This chain joins TRBV5-1 and TRBJ2-7; no definite D call. This CDR3 has 12 amino acids. Germline V gene sequence: CDR1 SGHRS, CDR2 YFSETQ. V was shortened by 4 bases and J by 4 bases, with 9 bases between the two germline ends. For the CDR3, the DNA is TGCGCCAGCAGCCCCGACTGGTACGAGCAGTACTTC. Its protein product is CASSPDWYEQYF.

This clonotype has a handful of counts. The rearrangement links TRBV4-3 to TRBJ2-6, with D possibly matching TRBD2 (6 bases). Germline V gene data show CDR1 as LGHNA and CDR2 as YSLEER. The ends were cut back, 0 bases at V and 0 bases at J, with 12 bases in the middle. The CDR3 totals 18 residues. As DNA, the CDR3 is TGCGCCAGCAGCCAAGAGGAGGGTCAGAGCTCTGGGGCCAACGTCCTGACTTTC. Its translation: CASSQEEGQSSGANVLTF.

This clonotype was counted only a few times. V and J are TRBV7-2 and TRBJ2-7, with unresolved D. The CDR3 spans 13 residues. Trimming removed 1 base at V and 4 bases at J, with 8 bases between. Per the germline V gene, CDR1 is SGHTA and CDR2 is FQGNSA. In DNA form, the CDR3 reads TGTGCCAGCAGCTTAGATCCCCAATACGAGCAGTACTTC. This codes for CASSLDPQYEQYF.